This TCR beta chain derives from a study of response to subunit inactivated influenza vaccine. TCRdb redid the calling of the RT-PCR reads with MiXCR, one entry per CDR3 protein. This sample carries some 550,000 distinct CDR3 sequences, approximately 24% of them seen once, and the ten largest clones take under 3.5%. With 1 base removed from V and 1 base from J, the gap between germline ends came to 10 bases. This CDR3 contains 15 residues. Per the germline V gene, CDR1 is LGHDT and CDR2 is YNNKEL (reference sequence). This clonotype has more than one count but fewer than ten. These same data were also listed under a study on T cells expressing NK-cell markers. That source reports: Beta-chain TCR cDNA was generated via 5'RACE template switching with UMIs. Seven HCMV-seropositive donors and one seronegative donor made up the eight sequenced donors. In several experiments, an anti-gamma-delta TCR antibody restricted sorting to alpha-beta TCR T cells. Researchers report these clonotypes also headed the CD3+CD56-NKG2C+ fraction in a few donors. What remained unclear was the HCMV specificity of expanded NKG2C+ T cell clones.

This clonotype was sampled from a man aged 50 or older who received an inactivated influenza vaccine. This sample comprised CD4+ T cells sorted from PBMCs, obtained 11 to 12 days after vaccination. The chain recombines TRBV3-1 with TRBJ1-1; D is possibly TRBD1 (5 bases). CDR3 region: CASSQGARENTEAFF. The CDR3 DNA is TGTGCCAGCAGCCAAGGTGCCAGGGAGAACACTGAAGCTTTCTTT.